A selection of T cell receptor beta chains follows, all from one sample in a study of blood T cells in healthy people across ages. TCRdb re-derived calls from the 5' RACE reads in MiXCR, one entry per CDR3 protein. Of 1.5 million to 2 million distinct CDR3 sequences listed, 28% are singletons. Sequencing was performed on blood. The receptors here all came from a woman aged 30 to 39 in good health. Both conserved end residues are part of each CDR3. Each record gives: V gene, clone size, J gene, D gene, CDR3 DNA, CDR3 protein. The D gene is left open where the match is weak. Clone size is shown for a subset of rows, as once, few, many or a class of expanded clone.

V: TRBV7-9; size: few; J: TRBJ1-2; D: -; DNA: TGTGCCAGCAGCTTAGCTCCGATGGAGGGCTATGGCTACACCTTC; CDR3: CASSLAPMEGYGYTF
V: TRBV7-9; size: -; J: TRBJ1-2; D: TRBD1; DNA: TGTGCCAGCAGCCCGGAGGGACAGGGAGTTGGCTACACCTTC; CDR3: CASSPEGQGVGYTF
V: TRBV19; size: few; J: TRBJ1-1; D: -; DNA: TGTGCCAGTAAGGTCGGGGACATACGGCTCACTGAAGCTTTCTTT; CDR3: CASKVGDIRLTEAFF
V: TRBV20-1; size: many; J: TRBJ2-5; D: -; DNA: TGCAGTGCTAGTATCCTCCGGGGAAAAGAGACCCAGTACTTC; CDR3: CSASILRGKETQYF
V: TRBV12-3/TRBV12-4; size: -; J: TRBJ1-1; D: -; DNA: TGTGCCAGCAGTTTTACGGGGGACGACGCTTTCTTT; CDR3: CASSFTGDDAFF
V: TRBV5-1; size: -; J: TRBJ1-1; D: TRBD1; DNA: TGCGCCAGCAGCTCGACAGGGGGAATAGGGAACACTGAAGCTTTCTTT; CDR3: CASSSTGGIGNTEAFF
V: TRBV28; size: -; J: TRBJ1-3; D: -; DNA: TGTGCCAGCAGTTACCCCGTGTTCGGCTCCGGAAACACCATATATTTT; CDR3: CASSYPVFGSGNTIYF
V: TRBV12-3/TRBV12-4; size: few; J: TRBJ2-1; D: -; DNA: TGTGCCAGCAGTTTACGCGCCTGGAGGAATGAGCAGTTCTTC; CDR3: CASSLRAWRNEQFF
V: TRBV27; size: -; J: TRBJ1-1; D: -; DNA: TGTGCCAGCGGCGGGCATAATACTGAAGCTTTCTTT; CDR3: CASGGHNTEAFF
V: TRBV20-1; size: many; J: TRBJ2-7; D: TRBD1; DNA: TGCAGTGCCCGTGGGACAGGAAGCCCCTACGAGCAGTACTTC; CDR3: CSARGTGSPYEQYF
V: TRBV20-1; size: few; J: TRBJ2-3; D: -; DNA: TGCAGTGCTAGAGATCTTGCAGTGGCAGATACGCAGTATTTT; CDR3: CSARDLAVADTQYF
V: TRBV20-1; size: few; J: TRBJ2-3; D: -; DNA: TGCAGTGCTGCGGACGGACCAGATACGCAGTATTTT; CDR3: CSAADGPDTQYF
V: TRBV7-6; size: few; J: TRBJ2-5; D: -; DNA: TGTGCCAGCAGCTTGATTGACCGGGAGACCCAGTACTTC; CDR3: CASSLIDRETQYF
V: TRBV29-1; size: few; J: TRBJ2-1; D: -; DNA: TGCAGCGTGCATAAACTTTACTACAATGAGCAGTTCTTC; CDR3: CSVHKLYYNEQFF
V: TRBV12-3/TRBV12-4; size: many; J: TRBJ2-7; D: -; DNA: TGTGCCAGTTGTAGCTCCTACGAGCAGTACTTC; CDR3: CASCSSYEQYF
V: TRBV28; size: -; J: TRBJ1-2; D: -; DNA: TGTGCCAGCAGTTTATCGACGCCCGGGGGTTATGGCTACACCTTC; CDR3: CASSLSTPGGYGYTF
V: TRBV10-3; size: few; J: TRBJ2-7; D: TRBD1; DNA: TGTGCCGCTGGGACAGTTGGGTACGAGCAGTACTTC; CDR3: CAAGTVGYEQYF
V: TRBV5-1; size: many; J: TRBJ2-1; D: TRBD1; DNA: TGCGCCAGCAGATGGCTCGGGACAGGGGGGTCCTACAATGAGCAGTTCTTC; CDR3: CASRWLGTGGSYNEQFF
V: TRBV10-3; size: -; J: TRBJ1-5; D: TRBD1; DNA: TGTGCCATCAGTGAGTCCCAGGGGACAGGGAATAGCAATCAGCCCCAGCATTTT; CDR3: CAISESQGTGNSNQPQHF
V: TRBV6-6; size: -; J: TRBJ1-1; D: -; DNA: TGTGCCAGCAGCCTCTGGACGGGGTTGAACACTGAAGCTTTCTTT; CDR3: CASSLWTGLNTEAFF
V: TRBV20-1; size: few; J: TRBJ1-6; D: -; DNA: TGCAGTGCTAGCAGCCTAGACGGTTCACCCCTCCACTTT; CDR3: CSASSLDGSPLHF
V: TRBV27; size: many; J: TRBJ2-7; D: TRBD1; DNA: TGTGCCAGCAGTTTATTATCCCTTGGACAGGGCGAGCAGTACTTC; CDR3: CASSLLSLGQGEQYF
V: TRBV6-5; size: few; J: TRBJ1-6; D: TRBD1; DNA: TGTGCCAGCAGTTCACAGGGGGTCGATAATTCACCCCTCCACTTT; CDR3: CASSSQGVDNSPLHF
V: TRBV4-1; size: few; J: TRBJ2-5; D: -; DNA: TGCGCCAGCAGCCAAGATGGTCCCGAGGAGGAGACCCAGTACTTC; CDR3: CASSQDGPEEETQYF
V: TRBV20-1; size: -; J: TRBJ2-7; D: -; DNA: TGCAGTGTTGGGGCTAGGAGTCACGAGCAGTACTTC; CDR3: CSVGARSHEQYF
V: TRBV12-3/TRBV12-4; size: -; J: TRBJ1-5; D: -; DNA: TGTGCCAGCAGTTTACTGGCAGACTCAGGGTCCCAGCATTTT; CDR3: CASSLLADSGSQHF
V: TRBV28; size: -; J: TRBJ1-2; D: -; DNA: TGTGCCAGCAGTTTTGTCGGCAGGACCGGGAATGGCTACACCTTC; CDR3: CASSFVGRTGNGYTF
V: TRBV6-5; size: few; J: TRBJ2-3; D: TRBD2; DNA: TGTGCCAGCAGTTACTCGATTGGGGCGGGGGGCACAGATACGCAGTATTTT; CDR3: CASSYSIGAGGTDTQYF
V: TRBV6-4; size: -; J: TRBJ2-1; D: TRBD2; DNA: TGTGCCAGCAGTGACTCGGCGGGGGGACCTGGGGATGAGCAGTTCTTC; CDR3: CASSDSAGGPGDEQFF
V: TRBV3-1; size: many; J: TRBJ2-4; D: -; DNA: TGTGCCAGCAGCCGGTCCGGGACCCTCGACGCCAAAAACATTCAGTACTTC; CDR3: CASSRSGTLDAKNIQYF
V: TRBV2; size: few; J: TRBJ2-3; D: -; DNA: TGTGCCAGCAGTCCCGATGGGATGGGAGATACGCAGTATTTT; CDR3: CASSPDGMGDTQYF
V: TRBV10-3; size: -; J: TRBJ2-3; D: -; DNA: TGTGCCATCGCGGGGCGGCTTATTGGGGACGATACGCAGTATTTT; CDR3: CAIAGRLIGDDTQYF
V: TRBV5-1; size: -; J: TRBJ2-3; D: TRBD2; DNA: TGCGCCAGCAGCGGCGGGGCTAGCGGGCGGAGGGATACGCAGTATTTT; CDR3: CASSGGASGRRDTQYF
V: TRBV24-1; size: few; J: TRBJ2-1; D: TRBD2; DNA: TGTGCCACCAGTGAAAGCGGGAGGGTCGATGAGCAGTTCTTC; CDR3: CATSESGRVDEQFF
V: TRBV5-1; size: many; J: TRBJ2-4; D: TRBD2; DNA: TGCGCCAGCAGCCGAGGTGGCAGCGGGGATGGAAACATTCAGTACTTC; CDR3: CASSRGGSGDGNIQYF
V: TRBV7-6; size: few; J: TRBJ2-2; D: TRBD2; DNA: TGTGCCAGCAGCTCAACTTGGACTAGCGGGAACACCGGGGAGCTGTTTTTT; CDR3: CASSSTWTSGNTGELFF
V: TRBV6-5; size: -; J: TRBJ1-4; D: TRBD1; DNA: TGTGCCAGCAGTTACTCGGACAGGCCCCATGAAAAACTGTTTTTT; CDR3: CASSYSDRPHEKLFF
V: TRBV6-6; size: -; J: TRBJ1-1; D: -; DNA: TGTGCCAGCAAAGCGTCAGGTACTGAAGCTTTCTTT; CDR3: CASKASGTEAFF
V: TRBV5-5; size: few; J: TRBJ2-7; D: TRBD2; DNA: TGTGCCAGCAGGACGACTAGCGGAAGCTACGAGCAGTACTTC; CDR3: CASRTTSGSYEQYF
V: TRBV11-1; size: few; J: TRBJ2-7; D: -; DNA: TGTGCCAGCAGCGACCCCTACTACGAGCAGTACTTC; CDR3: CASSDPYYEQYF
V: TRBV12-3/TRBV12-4; size: -; J: TRBJ2-5; D: TRBD2; DNA: TGTGCCAGCAGTCGCGGGACTAGCGGGGGGGTATTGAAAGAGACCCAGTACTTC; CDR3: CASSRGTSGGVLKETQYF
V: TRBV20-1; size: -; J: TRBJ2-5; D: -; DNA: TGCAGTGCTAGTAATACCGAGGAAGGATCGGAGACCCAGTACTTC; CDR3: CSASNTEEGSETQYF
V: TRBV6-2/TRBV6-3; size: -; J: TRBJ2-7; D: -; DNA: TGTGCCAGCAGCCCCCGGACGGATCCCTACGAGCAGTACTTC; CDR3: CASSPRTDPYEQYF